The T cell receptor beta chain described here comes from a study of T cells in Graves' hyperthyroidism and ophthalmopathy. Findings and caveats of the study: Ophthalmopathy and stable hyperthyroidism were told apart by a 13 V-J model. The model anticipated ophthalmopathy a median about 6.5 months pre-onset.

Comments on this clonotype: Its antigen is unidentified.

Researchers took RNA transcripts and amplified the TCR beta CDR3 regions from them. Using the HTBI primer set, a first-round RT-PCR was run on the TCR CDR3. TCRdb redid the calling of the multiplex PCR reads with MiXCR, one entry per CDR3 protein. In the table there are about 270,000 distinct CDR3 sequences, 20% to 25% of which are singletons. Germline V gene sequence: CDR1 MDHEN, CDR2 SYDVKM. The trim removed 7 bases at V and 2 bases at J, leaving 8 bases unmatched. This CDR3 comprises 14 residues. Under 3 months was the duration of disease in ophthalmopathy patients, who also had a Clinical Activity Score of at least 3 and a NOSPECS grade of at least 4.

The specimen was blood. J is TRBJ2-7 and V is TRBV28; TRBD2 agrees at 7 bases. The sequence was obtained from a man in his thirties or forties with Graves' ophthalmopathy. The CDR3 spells CASNLSGGTYEQYF. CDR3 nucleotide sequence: TGTGCCAGCAACCTATCCGGGGGGACCTACGAGCAGTACTTC.